This TCR beta chain was captured in a study of read filtering for tumor transcriptome and immune sequencing. Study-level information: By R-ISS, stages I, II and III held about 8, 15 and 7 patients.

Molecular barcoded adaptors covering alpha/delta and beta/gamma chains were used on approximately 440 ng RNA. TCRdb reprocessed the reads via MiXCR and lists one record per CDR3 protein. Here the sample spans 50,000 or so distinct CDR3 sequences, roughly 19% being singletons. Details on this clonotype: Its target is not known. The conserved phenylalanine or tryptophan normally closing the CDR3 is absent here, so this likely arose from a read error.

Every patient had bone marrow sampled while the disease was active. Study-level points and caveats: Single-read clonotypes: approximately 87% of IR-seq clonotypes (around 3.5% of reads), around three quarters of RNA-seq clonotypes (around 48% of reads). The CD138-negative fraction was mixed bone marrow immune cells, not pure T cells.

The sequenced material came from a population of CD138-negative cells sorted from bone marrow. The source of this sequence is a donor over 35 with multiple myeloma.

DNA of the CDR3: TGTGCCAGTAGTACCCCGGGGCTCCTCTACGAGCAGTACTCC. It codes for CASSTPGLLYEQYS. The genes are TRBV19 and TRBJ2-7, with D possibly called TRBD1 or TRBD2 (5 bases each). Germline values: CDR1 LNHDA, CDR2 SQIVND (reference sequence). The ends were cut back, 4 bases at V and 3 bases at J, with 13 bases in the middle. CDR3 length equals 14 residues.